This TCR beta chain was sequenced for a study of vaccination effects on CD4 cells after COVID-19 (dated by TCRdb to the early 2020s). With respect to the entire study: Post-vaccine samples across the study were collected a median of 72 days after the second dose, with a range of 14 to 241. Cultures from other donors in the study were sequenced with the Oncomine TCR Beta short-read assay on an Illumina iSeq 100. Altogether, approximately 10 COVID-19 convalescent patients and a handful of SARS-CoV-2-naive healthy vaccine recipients made up the full study. The study compared SARS-CoV-2 spike-specific CD4+ TCR repertoires before and after mRNA vaccination in COVID-19 convalescent patients and infection-naive vaccine recipients.

What the research found in general, with its limitations: Clones induced by infection and clones induced by vaccination both contracted markedly at late timepoints after vaccination, which fits with T cell responses waning over time. In healthy vaccine recipients, vaccine-induced clones were almost all SARS-CoV-2 mono-reactive, with only 1 of 255 being cross-reactive with common cold coronaviruses. Only a small number of convalescent patients were included, and no early post-infection timepoints were available, which limited the study.

The ViraFEST assay stimulated PBMC with viral peptide pools and then used TCR sequencing to identify antigen-specific CD4+ T cell clonotypes by expansion. After about 10 days of culture, CD4+ T cells were isolated with the EasySep CD4+ T cell isolation kit. Each participant received two doses of an mRNA SARS-CoV-2 vaccine, either BNT162b2 or mRNA-1273. None of the healthy vaccine recipients had a prior SARS-CoV-2 infection, which was confirmed by nucleocapsid antibody tests that came back negative both before and after vaccination. Each well held two million PBMC cultured in IMDM containing around 5.1% human AB serum, about 10 IU/ml IL-2 and gentamicin, along with 10 ug/ml peptides. On days 3 and 7, half of the culture medium was replaced with fresh IL-2-containing medium. Unless noted otherwise, every peptide stimulation condition was grown in triplicate wells. PBMC were separated from whole blood using Ficoll-Paque Plus gradient centrifugation and were then either cryopreserved at -140C or used fresh. The overlapping peptide pools covered the spike proteins of SARS-CoV-2 as well as those of the common cold coronaviruses HCoV-NL63, HCoV-OC43 and HCoV-229E. The QIAamp micro DNA kit was used to extract genomic DNA from the cultured CD4+ T cells.

Concerning this clone: Its antigen target is currently unknown. The sample holds no much larger clone one base away, and base qualities are not on file.

Library method: the immunoSEQ multiplex PCR assay. DNA from the CD4+ T cells that had been cultured and isolated underwent TCR beta CDR3 sequencing. For the original study's pipeline: Non-productive TCR sequences were removed, reads were trimmed to the CDR3 region, and CDR3s of at least 7 amino acids were retained. The MANAFEST web app was used to identify antigen-specific clonotypes by comparing expansion in peptide wells with expansion in reference cultures. To count as positive, a clone had to show expansion at FDR<0.05 compared with the reference and with all other wells, an odds ratio above 5, and a frequency above 0.1% in two replicate wells. A clonotype was defined as cross-reactive if the clonotype was significantly expanded both in SARS-CoV-2 spike wells and in at least one common cold coronavirus spike condition. Levenshtein distance calculated with the stringdist R package was used to assess CDR3 similarity, and unrooted trees were constructed with ape in R 3.6.1. TCRdb provides this immuneACCESS table in a form limited to in-frame rearrangements. Some clones are lacking; in checked studies, under half of them reflect an unresolved V gene, and why the rest are absent is not known. V and J calls and clone size are given by that table; D and trimming were obtained from the DNA. The sample data list fewer than 85,000 clones, and 76% of these were observed just once. 0.75% to 1% of the sample comes from the top ten.

The germline V gene (reference sequence) gives CDR1 as LNHDA and CDR2 as SQIVND. Including the terminal cysteine and phenylalanine, the CDR3 comprises 17 residues. The sequence is cut down to CDR3 DNA, 51 bases in frame from base 1. The V end gives up 5 bases and the J end 0 bases, leaving 11 bases in the junction not matched to a gene. This TCR came from a human donor who received a COVID-19 vaccine. The sequences come from CD4+ T cells from PBMCs cultured with HCoV-OC43 spike peptides, collected after COVID-19 vaccination. In the paper's terms, the cell subset or site label means: HCoV-OC43 spike overlapping peptide pool stimulation. The V gene is TRBV19 and the J gene is TRBJ1-2; TRBD1 aligns with 8 central bases. The CDR3 amino acid sequence is: CASSDRGGQASNYGYTF. The DNA is TGTGCCAGTAGTGACCGAGGGGGACAGGCATCTAACTATGGCTACACCTTC.